The 9 T cell receptor beta chains below come from one sample, sequenced in a study of CD8+CD57+ T cells in acquired aplastic anemia. TCR beta VDJ and CDR3 were profiled, and genomic DNA was the template. MiXCR was run by TCRdb on the reads, yielding one entry per CDR3 protein. The sample carries about 260,000 distinct CDR3 sequences, roughly 82% recorded once. The patients chosen for sequencing had shown expansion of CD8+CD57+ cells (detected by flow cytometry). Specimen: sorted CD4+, CD8+, or CD8+CD57+ T cells (not recorded which) from PBMCs. The receptors here all came from a human donor with aplastic anemia.

A word on this clonotype: The conserved phenylalanine or tryptophan is not found at the CDR3 terminus, so this likely reflects a read error. This chain joins TRBV2 and TRBJ1-1; perhaps TRBD1 as D (5 bases). Per germline, CDR1 SNHLY and CDR2 FYNNEI. The CDR3 spans 15 residues. V was shortened by 8 bases and J by 5 bases, with 21 bases between the two germline ends. The CDR3: CASGAGWGVGTEAFS. The CDR3 DNA reads as TGTGCCAGCGGGGCGGGGTGGGGAGTAGGGACTGAAGCTTTCTCT.

The J gene is TRBJ1-1, the V gene TRBV7-9, with a weak D call TRBD1 (5 bases). V was trimmed by 5 bases and J by 14 bases, leaving 27 bases between them. CDR3 length: 15 residues. Germline V gene data show CDR1 as SEHNR and CDR2 as FQNEAQ (reference sequence). The CDR3 DNA reads as TGTGCCAGCAGCCCGGGACCTACACACTATGGCTACACCTTCTTT. Protein: CASSPGPTHYGYTFF. The full variable domain, rest sourced from reference TRBV7-9 and TRBJ1-1, is DTGVSQNPRHKITKRGQNVTFRCDPISEHNRLYWYRQTLGQGPEFLTYFQNEAQLEKSRLLSDRFSAERPKGSFSTLEIQRTEQGDSAMYLCASSPGPTHYGYTFFGQGTRLTVV.

This clonotype is a singleton in its sample. Relative to the germline gene, one junction end is altered; a read error may explain this. V usage is TRBV11-1 and J usage is TRBJ1-4; D not resolved. In germline, CDR1 is SGHAT, CDR2 FQDESV (reference sequence). The CDR3 consists of 12 residues. The CDR3 sequence is CASSQGLAELFF. The CDR3 DNA sequence: TGCGCCAGCAGCCAAGGCCTTGCAGAACTGTTTTTT.

This clonotype was seen only a few times. V gene TRBV10-3 combines with J gene TRBJ2-7, with D possibly TRBD2 on 6 matching bases. The germline V gene has CDR1 ENHRY and CDR2 SYGVKD. Trimming pared 4 bases from V and 1 base from J, leaving 11 bases between. The CDR3 totals 14 residues. The DNA of the CDR3 is TGTGCCATCAGTGTGGGGACTCTGTCCTACGAGCAGTACTTC. Amino acids: CAISVGTLSYEQYF.

With respect to this clonotype: The CDR3 end shows no conserved phenylalanine or tryptophan, and so a read error is likely. Because the CDR3's place on the DNA is in doubt, the DNA is left out and the CDR3 is given as listed by TCRdb. V gene TRBV7-9 combines with J gene TRBJ1-5. In germline, CDR1 is SEHNR, CDR2 FQNEAQ (reference sequence). The CDR3 sequence runs 12 residues, both termini included. The CDR3 region is CASSLAGSYGPN.

This clonotype was seen a handful of times. An end of the junction differs from the germline gene, which may be a read error. The chain recombines TRBV7-2 with TRBJ2-3, with D unresolved. Germline V gene data show CDR1 as SGHTA and CDR2 as FQGNSA. The CDR3 spans 11 residues. The CDR3, as DNA: TGTGCCAGCAGCTCCGCTGGTACGCCGTATTTT. Residues: CASSSAGTPYF. Looking up the rest from reference TRBV7-2 and TRBJ2-3 gives the full variable domain: GAGVSQSPSNKVTEKGKDVELRCDPISGHTALYWYRQSLGQGLEFLIYFQGNSAPDKSGLPSDRFSAERTGGSVSTLTIQRTQQEDSAVYLCASSSAGTPYFGPGTRLTVL.

V is TRBV15 and J is TRBJ2-5, with 8 bases fitting TRBD2. Germline CDR1 reads LNHNV; CDR2 reads YYDKDF (reference sequence). The CDR3 extends over 13 amino acids. The V gene end was trimmed by 10 bases and the J gene end by 4 bases; junction bases not matched to a gene: 8. In DNA, the CDR3 is TGTGCCAGCGGTAGCGGGAAGGGAGAGACCCAGTACTTC. It specifies CASGSGKGETQYF.

J is TRBJ2-4 and V is TRBV5-5; D is ambiguous. CDR1 is SGHKS and CDR2 is YYEKEE in the germline V gene (reference sequence). The CDR3 consists of 12 residues. Trimming cost V 6 bases and J 7 bases, with 11 bases left between them. The DNA for the CDR3 is TGTGCCAGCACCAAAGCTGGGAACATTCAGTACTTC. Its protein is CASTKAGNIQYF.

With respect to this clonotype: Just one base apart from a much larger clone, this may be a read error. The chain uses TRBV11-3 and TRBJ1-1, with TRBD1 as a possible D gene (5 bases). The V end was cut by 2 bases, the J end by 3 bases, with 10 bases between. Germline-derived CDR1 and CDR2 are SGHNT and YENEEA. This CDR3 contains 14 residues. CDR3 loop: CASSLYLTDTEAFF. Written as DNA, the CDR3 is TGTGCCAGCAGCTTATATCTGACAGACACTGAAGCTTTCTTT.